This is a list of T cell receptor beta chains from one sample in a study of blood T cell repertoires in COVID-19. Repertoires were generated with immunoSEQ multiplex PCR, while TCRdb's copy carries only in-frame clones and drops some. The sample has approximately 140,000 clones, over 75% seen once. Input material: peripheral blood. The receptors come from a man aged 60-69 years with active or convalescent COVID-19. Each CDR3 is given with its conserved first and last residue. The D gene is left open where the match is weak. The size entry is marked missing in some rows and otherwise reads once, few, many or a size class.

TRBV29-1	few	TRBJ2-7	.	CSVEDRGSYEQYF	TGCAGCGTTGAAGACAGGGGATCCTACGAGCAGTACTTC
TRBV6-5	.	TRBJ1-2	TRBD1	CASYSMRGRDGYTF	TGTGCCAGCTATTCTATGAGGGGGCGAGATGGCTACACCTTC
TRBV6-1	once	TRBJ2-3	.	CASSESTGGTDTQYF	TGTGCCAGCAGTGAGTCGACGGGGGGCACAGATACGCAGTATTTT
TRBV27	.	TRBJ2-7	TRBD2	CASSLKGGSGASYEQYF	TGTGCCAGCAGCCTAAAGGGAGGGAGCGGGGCCTCCTACGAGCAGTACTTC
TRBV5-6	.	TRBJ1-2	TRBD1	CASRRGQVYGYTF	TGTGCCAGCAGGCGTGGACAGGTTTATGGCTACACCTTC
TRBV5-3	few	TRBJ2-5	TRBD1	CARSLGRGPAQETQYF	TGTGCCAGAAGCTTGGGTAGGGGGCCCGCCCAAGAGACCCAGTACTTC
TRBV7-9	.	TRBJ2-1	TRBD1	CASSLETGGGNEQFF	TGTGCCAGCAGCTTAGAGACAGGGGGAGGCAATGAGCAGTTCTTC
TRBV7-3	.	TRBJ2-3	TRBD2	CASSLGVAGGGTDTQYF	TGTGCCAGCAGCTTAGGGGTAGCGGGAGGGGGCACAGATACGCAGTATTTT
TRBV11-1	.	TRBJ1-2	TRBD1	CASSLGQGAAGYTF	TGTGCCAGCAGCTTGGGACAGGGGGCCGCTGGCTACACCTTC
TRBV19	once	TRBJ1-1	.	CASSIIRKTGLNTEAFF	TGTGCCAGTAGTATAATTCGGAAAACAGGGTTGAACACTGAAGCTTTCTTT
TRBV28	.	TRBJ2-5	TRBD1	CASSPGDSQETQYF	TGTGCCAGCAGTCCCGGGGACAGCCAAGAGACCCAGTACTTC
TRBV7-8	.	TRBJ2-7	.	CASSLGLAYEQYF	TGTGCCAGCAGCTTAGGTCTAGCCTACGAGCAGTACTTC
TRBV10-3	.	TRBJ1-4	.	CAAGTNEKLFF	TGTGCCGCCGGAACTAATGAAAAACTGTTTTTT
TRBV7-6	.	TRBJ2-7	.	CASSFTGSYEQYF	TGTGCCAGCAGCTTTACAGGGTCCTACGAGCAGTACTTC